This TCR beta chain originates from a study of STAT5B mutations in CD4+ large granular lymphocyte leukemia. Whole-study results and caveats: Top patient clones used TRBV06 genes more often: 8/27 versus 2/35 in controls. Main leukemic clonotypes were patient-specific, but about 25% appeared at low frequency elsewhere.

Control samples were healthy donors' buffy coats. In the original analysis: A productive frequency of 2.59 x 10-5 was the lowest detectable. The data were produced by immunoSEQ multiplex PCR, yet TCRdb's version contains in-frame clones alone and is incomplete. The DNA was the basis for D and trimming; V, J and clone size are from that table. Of more than 25,000 clones listed, around 85% were seen once; the top ten hold approximately 6.2%. The germline gives CDR1 WSHSY, CDR2 SAAADI. V shed 5 bases, J shed 0 bases, and the junction held 6 bases outside the gene matches. The CDR3 totals 16 residues. On this clone itself: Its antigen is not known.

The sequence was collected from a human donor in good health. Sample: CD4+ T cells from blood buffy coats. J is TRBJ2-1 and V is TRBV10-2; 8 bases line up with TRBD1. CDR3 protein: CASSRPTGGSYNEQFF. In DNA, the CDR3 is TGCGCCAGCAGTCGACCTACAGGGGGCTCCTACAATGAGCAGTTCTTC.